This record concerns one T cell receptor beta chain sequence. This record comes from a study of blood T cell repertoires in COVID-19. Sequencing was performed with immunoSEQ multiplex PCR; in TCRdb, only in-frame clones are kept and a portion is missing. The sample shows about 70,000 clones, 75% to 90% of them seen only once. This CDR3 is built from 13 residues. Germline CDR1 reads SGHRS; CDR2 reads YFSETQ. Trimming removed 1 base from V and 8 bases from J, with 12 bases in between. This rearrangement joins TRBV5-1 to TRBJ1-2; TRBD1 might be the D (5 bases). The TCR sequence derives from a man aged 35 to 55 with COVID-19, enrolled during active disease. Sequences were obtained from peripheral blood. The CDR3 reads CASSLQGLGGYTF. The CDR3 DNA reads as TGCGCCAGCAGCTTGCAGGGTCTAGGGGGCTACACCTTC.